This entry lists 14 T cell receptor beta chains sequenced from one sample in a study of T-cell memory formation after mild COVID-19. MiXCR, run by TCRdb on the 5' RACE reads, gives a single entry per CDR3 protein. Of 350,000 to 500,000 distinct CDR3 sequences in the sample, roughly 18% are singletons; the top ten hold roughly a fifth. The sequencing input was PBMCs or a T cell subset sorted from them (not recorded which). These TCRs come from a man between 18 and 35 years old who had mild COVID-19 (a few samples of this study predate the infection). Cell type and time point are not known.

This chain connects TRBV18 to TRBJ2-1; 10 nucleotides line up with TRBD2. The CDR3 sequence is 16 residues long. The trim removed 0 bases at V and 7 bases at J, leaving 6 bases unmatched. Germline V gene sequence: CDR1 KGHSH, CDR2 LQKENI. The chain's CDR3 is CASSPPGQRGGNEQFF. Written as DNA, the CDR3 is TGTGCCAGCTCACCACCCGGCCAGCGGGGGGGGAATGAGCAGTTCTTC.

This chain connects TRBV5-1 to TRBJ2-3; the D gene is possibly TRBD1 (5 bases). V gave up 3 bases and J gave up 5 bases, with 16 bases separating them. CDR3 length: 15 residues. The V gene's germline CDR1 is SGHRS and CDR2 YFSETQ. DNA for the CDR3: TGCGCCAGCAGCTCCATAGGGGCCCGCCAAGATACGCAGTATTTT. Its translation: CASSSIGARQDTQYF.

There are many counts of this clonotype. The chain is built from TRBV28 and TRBJ2-7; no clear D gene. The V and J ends lost 4 bases and 3 bases respectively, with 10 bases between them. The V gene's germline CDR1 is MDHEN and CDR2 SYDVKM. This CDR3 contains 13 residues. CDR3 protein: CASSSPRRYEQYV. The CDR3 nucleotides are TGTGCCAGCAGTTCGCCCCGCCGCTACGAGCAGTACGTC.

The chain combines TRBV5-1 with TRBJ1-1; 7 positions agree with TRBD1. Germline loops: CDR1 SGHRS, CDR2 YFSETQ. J was trimmed by 6 bases and V by 4 bases; bases with no gene match: 6. The CDR3 sequence is 13 residues long. CDR3 sequence reads: CASSTRQGSEAFF. The CDR3 nucleotides read TGCGCCAGCAGCACCAGACAGGGCTCTGAAGCTTTCTTT.

This clonotype appeared a few times. The V and J genes are TRBV5-4 and TRBJ2-2; D gene unclear. The germline V gene has CDR1 SGHNT and CDR2 YYREEE (reference sequence). This CDR3 has 15 residues. The V end lost 5 bases, the J end lost 4 bases, and 15 bases lay between the germline ends. CDR3: CASRSIGWGTGELFF. The DNA of the CDR3 is TGTGCCAGCAGAAGTATCGGCTGGGGCACCGGGGAGCTGTTTTTT. Drawing the rest from reference TRBV5-4 and TRBJ2-2, the complete variable domain is ETGVTQSPTHLIKTRGQQVTLRCSSQSGHNTVSWYQQALGQGPQFIFQYYREEENGRGNFPPRFSGLQFPNYSSELNVNALELDDSALYLCASRSIGWGTGELFFGEGSRLTVL.

This chain uses TRBV5-1 with TRBJ2-2; D may be TRBD1 (6 bases). This CDR3 comprises 16 residues. CDR1 and CDR2 (germline): SGHRS, YFSETQ. The germline V and J ends were trimmed by 5 bases and 5 bases, with 19 bases remaining between them. The CDR3 DNA follows: TGCGCCAGCAGGCGGACCGGGACACCTGCAACCGGGGAGCTGTTTTTT. Its translation is CASRRTGTPATGELFF.

The chain employs TRBV3-1 and TRBJ1-5, with unresolved D. The ends were cut back, 1 base at V and 2 bases at J, with 6 bases in the middle. CDR1 is LGHDT and CDR2 is YNNKEL in the germline V gene (reference sequence). The CDR3 contains 14 residues. CDR3 bases: TGTGCCAGCAGCCAAGCCGTGGGCAATCAGCCCCAGCATTTT. Amino acid sequence: CASSQAVGNQPQHF. Using reference TRBV3-1 and TRBJ1-5 for the parts outside the CDR3, the full variable domain is DTAVSQTPKYLVTQMGNDKSIKCEQNLGHDTMYWYKQDSKKFLKIMFSYNNKELIINETVPNRFSPKSPDKAHLNLHINSLELGDSAVYFCASSQAVGNQPQHFGDGTRLSIL.

This rearrangement joins TRBV7-2 to TRBJ1-5; unclear D gene. The CDR3 totals 15 residues. CDR1 is SGHTA and CDR2 is FQGNSA in the germline V gene. V was cut by 3 bases and J by 5 bases, with 14 bases left in between. CDR3 nucleotides: TGTGCCAGCAGCTTGGCCGTAGCTCAACATCAGCCCCAGCATTTT. The encoded protein is CASSLAVAQHQPQHF.

In its sample, this clonotype was seen a few times. The rearrangement uses TRBV7-9 and TRBJ2-2, with 9 bases fitting TRBD1. This CDR3 has 17 amino acids. Germline assignment: CDR1 SEHNR and CDR2 FQNEAQ (reference sequence). The V gene end was trimmed by 7 bases and the J gene end by 2 bases; junction bases not matched to a gene: 11. The CDR3 protein is CASTQAIQGANTGELFF. The DNA of the CDR3 is TGTGCCAGCACCCAAGCTATACAGGGGGCCAACACCGGGGAGCTGTTTTTT.

This chain joins TRBV7-9 and TRBJ2-1; 8 positions match TRBD2. Losses at the gene ends were 8 bases for V and 3 bases for J; bases not matched to a gene: 6. The CDR3 has 14 amino acids. Germline CDR1 is SEHNR and CDR2 is FQNEAQ (reference sequence). CDR3: CASDGGGSYNEQFF. The CDR3 DNA sequence: TGTGCCAGCGACGGGGGGGGCAGCTACAATGAGCAGTTCTTC.

The CDR3 nucleotides are TGTGCCACCCAGTGGGGGCCCGGGGAGCTGTTTTTT. It is translated as CATQWGPGELFF. The chain couples TRBV28 to TRBJ2-2, with a weak D call TRBD1 (6 bases). Germline loops: CDR1 MDHEN, CDR2 SYDVKM. CDR3 length: 12 residues. V was pared by 10 bases and J by 6 bases, with 12 bases between.

This clonotype was counted a few times. V is TRBV29-1 and J is TRBJ2-2, with 9 bases lining up with TRBD1. Trimming cost V 7 bases and J 0 bases; bases outside gene matches: 3. CDR3 length: 14 amino acids. Germline V gene data show CDR1 as SQVTM and CDR2 as ANQGSEA. The CDR3 DNA follows: TGCAGCGGATGGACAGGGGCGAACACCGGGGAGCTGTTTTTT. Its translation: CSGWTGANTGELFF.

The J gene is TRBJ2-7, the V gene TRBV20-1; 8 nucleotides align to TRBD2. CDR1 and CDR2 from the germline V gene are DFQATT and SNEGSKA (reference sequence). This CDR3 spans 15 amino acids. V lost 2 bases, J lost 5 bases, and 11 bases stayed unmatched. The CDR3 here is CSARSGAGGMNEQYF. The DNA for the CDR3 is TGCAGTGCTAGATCAGGTGCGGGGGGTATGAACGAGCAGTACTTC.

This clonotype was seen more than once but under ten times. CDR3 DNA sequence: TGTGCCAGCAGTTCACCGCGGGAGAGTCTGGCGGCAGATACGCAGTATTTT. It is translated as CASSSPRESLAADTQYF. This rearrangement joins TRBV6-5 to TRBJ2-3; 7 bases align to TRBD2. The CDR3 length is 17 residues. From germline, CDR1 is MNHEY and CDR2 SVGAGI. Trimming took 4 bases from V and 4 from J; bases not matched to a gene: 14.